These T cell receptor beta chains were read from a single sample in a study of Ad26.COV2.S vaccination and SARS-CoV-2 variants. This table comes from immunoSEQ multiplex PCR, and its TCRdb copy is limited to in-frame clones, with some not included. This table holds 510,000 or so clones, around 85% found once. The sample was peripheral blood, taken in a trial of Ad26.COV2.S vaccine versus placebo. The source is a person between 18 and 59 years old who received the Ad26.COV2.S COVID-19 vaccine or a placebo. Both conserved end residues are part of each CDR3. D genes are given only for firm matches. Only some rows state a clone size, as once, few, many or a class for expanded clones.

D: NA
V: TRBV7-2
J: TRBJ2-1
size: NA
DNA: TGTGCCAGCACCGACAAGCCTGGAGTTTCCGATGAGCAGTTCTTC
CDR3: CASTDKPGVSDEQFF

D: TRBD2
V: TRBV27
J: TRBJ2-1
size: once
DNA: TGTGCCAGCAGTCGCCTAGCGGGAGGATGGTTCTTC
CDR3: CASSRLAGGWFF

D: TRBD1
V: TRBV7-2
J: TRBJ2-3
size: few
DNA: TGTGCCAGCAGTTCCCGCCGGGGACAGGGGACAGATACGCAGTATTTT
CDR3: CASSSRRGQGTDTQYF

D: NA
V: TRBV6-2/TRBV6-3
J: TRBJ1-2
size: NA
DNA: TGTGCCAGCAGTCCCTCCGGGGGCGGGTATGGCTACACCTTC
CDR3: CASSPSGGGYGYTF

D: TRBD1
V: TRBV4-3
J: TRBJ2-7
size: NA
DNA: TGCGCCAGCAGCCGCGGGACAGGGTGGGGCGAGCAGTACTTC
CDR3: CASSRGTGWGEQYF

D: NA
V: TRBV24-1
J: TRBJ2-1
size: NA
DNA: TGTGCCACCAGCCTTAGGGATGAGCAGTTCTTC
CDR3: CATSLRDEQFF

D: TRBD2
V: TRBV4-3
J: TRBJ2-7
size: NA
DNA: TGCGCCAGCAGCCGTGGGCGGGAGGGCACCTACGAGCAGTACTTC
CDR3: CASSRGREGTYEQYF

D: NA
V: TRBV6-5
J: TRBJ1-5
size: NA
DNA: TGTGCCAGCAGTTACTCGGGGGGCCGACAGCCCCAGCATTTT
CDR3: CASSYSGGRQPQHF

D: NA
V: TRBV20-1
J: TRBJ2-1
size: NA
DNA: TGCAGTGCTAGTCACCTACATACGGACTCCTACAATGAGCAGTTCTTC
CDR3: CSASHLHTDSYNEQFF

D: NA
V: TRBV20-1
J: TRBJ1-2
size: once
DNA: TGCAGTGCTACCGTAGAGGATGGCTACACCTTC
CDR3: CSATVEDGYTF

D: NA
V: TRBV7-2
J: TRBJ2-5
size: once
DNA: TGTGCCAGCAGCAGATTCAGGGGACAAGAGACCCAGTACTTC
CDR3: CASSRFRGQETQYF

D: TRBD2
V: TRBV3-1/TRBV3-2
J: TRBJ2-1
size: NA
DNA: TGTGCCAGCAGCCAAGCCCAGATAGGGACTAGCGGGAAGACGAATGAGCAGTTCTTC
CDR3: CASSQAQIGTSGKTNEQFF

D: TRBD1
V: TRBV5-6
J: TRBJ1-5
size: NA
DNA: TGTGCCAGCAGCTTACAGGGGGCGCATCAGCCCCAGCATTTT
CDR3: CASSLQGAHQPQHF

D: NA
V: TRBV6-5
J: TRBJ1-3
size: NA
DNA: TGTGCCAGCAGTTCGACAGGCGCCTCTGGAAACACCATATATTTT
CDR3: CASSSTGASGNTIYF

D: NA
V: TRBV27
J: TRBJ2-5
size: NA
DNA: TGTGCCAGCAGGTTTCAGGGCGCCCAAGAGACCCAGTACTTC
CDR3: CASRFQGAQETQYF

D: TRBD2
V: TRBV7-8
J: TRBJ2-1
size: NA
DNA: TGTGCCAGCAGCCCCCTAGCGGGAGGGTATGGTGAGCAGTTCTTC
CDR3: CASSPLAGGYGEQFF

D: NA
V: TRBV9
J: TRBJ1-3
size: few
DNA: TGTGCCAGCAGCGCAGATCACAGGCGGGGGGGCACCATATATTTT
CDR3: CASSADHRRGGTIYF

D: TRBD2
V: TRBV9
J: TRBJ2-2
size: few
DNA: TGTGCCAGCAGCCCCCAGTTAGCGGGAGGCACCGGGGAGCTGTTTTTT
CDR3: CASSPQLAGGTGELFF

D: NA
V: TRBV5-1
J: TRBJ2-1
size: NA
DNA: TGCGCCAGCAGACTCGAACGGGGAGTCCACAATGAGCAGTTCTTC
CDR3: CASRLERGVHNEQFF

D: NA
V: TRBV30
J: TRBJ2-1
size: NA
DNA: TGTGCCTGGAGTAGCAACCAGTACAATGAGCAGTTCTTC
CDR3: CAWSSNQYNEQFF

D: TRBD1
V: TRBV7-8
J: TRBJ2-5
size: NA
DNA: TGTGCCAGCAGCTTATTTTCCAGGGGGCAAGAGACCCAGTACTTC
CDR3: CASSLFSRGQETQYF

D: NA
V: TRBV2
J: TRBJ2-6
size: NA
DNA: TGTGCCAGCAGTCTGGAGTTTGGGGCCAACGTCCTGACTTTC
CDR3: CASSLEFGANVLTF

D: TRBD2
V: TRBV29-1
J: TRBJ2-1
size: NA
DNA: TGCAGCGTTGGGTGGACTAGCGGGGGTATGAATGAGCAGTTCTTC
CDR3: CSVGWTSGGMNEQFF

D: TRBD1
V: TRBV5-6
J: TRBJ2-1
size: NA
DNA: TGTGCCAGCAGCTTGGACGGACAGGGATACAATGAGCAGTTCTTC
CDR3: CASSLDGQGYNEQFF

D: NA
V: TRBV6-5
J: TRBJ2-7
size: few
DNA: TGTGCCAGCAGTTACTCGGGAAACTACGAGCAGTACTTC
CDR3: CASSYSGNYEQYF

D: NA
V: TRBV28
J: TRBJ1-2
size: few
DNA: TGTGCCAGCAGCGGGGCACCATGGGATGGCTACACCTTC
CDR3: CASSGAPWDGYTF

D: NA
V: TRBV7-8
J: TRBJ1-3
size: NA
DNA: TGTGCCAGCAGCCAGGGACTCCCACATTCTGGAAACACCATATATTTT
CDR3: CASSQGLPHSGNTIYF

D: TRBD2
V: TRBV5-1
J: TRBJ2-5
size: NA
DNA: TGCGCCAGCAGCCCCGGGACTAGCGGGATCGGAGAGACCCAGTACTTC
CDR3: CASSPGTSGIGETQYF

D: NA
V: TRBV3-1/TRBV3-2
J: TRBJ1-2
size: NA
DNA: TGTGCCAGCAGGGCAGGGCTCGGTGGCTACACCTTC
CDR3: CASRAGLGGYTF

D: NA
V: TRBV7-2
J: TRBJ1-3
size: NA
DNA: TGTGCCAGCAGCTTAGAGGGAACCACTGGAAACACCATATATTTT
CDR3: CASSLEGTTGNTIYF

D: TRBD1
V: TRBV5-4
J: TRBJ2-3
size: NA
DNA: TGTGCCAGCAGCCCCCGGGACAGGGTGACAGATACGCAGTATTTT
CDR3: CASSPRDRVTDTQYF

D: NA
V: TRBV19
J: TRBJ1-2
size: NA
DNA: TGTGCCAGTACCTTCGGGGGGGGCGCGGATGGCTACACCTTC
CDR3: CASTFGGGADGYTF

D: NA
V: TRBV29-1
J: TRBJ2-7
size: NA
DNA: TGCAGCGTTGTCCGGCAGGGAAGCACCTACGAGCAGTACTTC
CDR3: CSVVRQGSTYEQYF

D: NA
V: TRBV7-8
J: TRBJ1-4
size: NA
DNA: TGTGCCAGCAGCTTCCAAGGGGGGGGCGTCTATGAAAAACTGTTTTTT
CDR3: CASSFQGGGVYEKLFF

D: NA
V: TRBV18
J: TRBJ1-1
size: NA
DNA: TGTGCCAGCTCACCAATACATACAGGGTGGGAAGCTTTCTTT
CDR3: CASSPIHTGWEAFF

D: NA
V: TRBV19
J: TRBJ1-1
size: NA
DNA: TGTGCCAGTTTCGGGTGGACTGAAGCTTTCTTT
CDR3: CASFGWTEAFF

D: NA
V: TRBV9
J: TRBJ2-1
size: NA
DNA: TGTGCCAGCAGCGTAGCAGGGGCAGTGGGGAATGAGCAGTTCTTC
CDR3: CASSVAGAVGNEQFF

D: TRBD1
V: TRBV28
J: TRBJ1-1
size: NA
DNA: TGTGCCAGCAGCCCCGGGACAGGGAGCTCTGAAGCTTTCTTT
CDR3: CASSPGTGSSEAFF

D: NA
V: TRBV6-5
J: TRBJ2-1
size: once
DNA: TGTGCCAGCAGTTACCGGGGTGAGCAGTTCTTC
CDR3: CASSYRGEQFF

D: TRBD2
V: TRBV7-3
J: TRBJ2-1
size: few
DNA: TGTGCCAGCAGCTTAAACCCCGTCCGGACTAGCGGTGAGCAGTTCTTC
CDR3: CASSLNPVRTSGEQFF

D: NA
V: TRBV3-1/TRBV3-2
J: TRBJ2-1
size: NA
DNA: TGTGCCAGCAGCCAAGATCATCTTGGAATGGGGAGGTCCTACAATGAGCAGTTCTTC
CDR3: CASSQDHLGMGRSYNEQFF

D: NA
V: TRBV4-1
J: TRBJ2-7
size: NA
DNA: TGCGCCAGCAGACACATAGGAGGGAGATTTGCCTACGAGCAGTACTTC
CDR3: CASRHIGGRFAYEQYF

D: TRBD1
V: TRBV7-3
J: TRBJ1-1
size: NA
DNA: TGTGCCAGCAGCTTAACCGGGGGAACAGGGGGCGCAGCTTTCTTT
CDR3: CASSLTGGTGGAAFF

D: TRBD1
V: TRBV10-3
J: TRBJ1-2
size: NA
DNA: TGTGCCATCAGTGAGGGACAGGTCGGCTACTATGGCTACACCTTC
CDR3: CAISEGQVGYYGYTF

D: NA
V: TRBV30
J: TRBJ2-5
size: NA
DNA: TGTGCCTGGAGCCTCCAAGAGACCCAGTACTTC
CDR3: CAWSLQETQYF

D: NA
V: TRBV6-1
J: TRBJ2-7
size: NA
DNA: TGTGCCAGCAGTGAATCGGGTGGCAGGGTCTACGAGCAGTACTTC
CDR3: CASSESGGRVYEQYF

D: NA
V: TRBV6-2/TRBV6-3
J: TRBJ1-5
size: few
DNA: TGTGCCAGCAGCCCTCCTTGGGGGGCCGCACTCCAGCATTTT
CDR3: CASSPPWGAALQHF

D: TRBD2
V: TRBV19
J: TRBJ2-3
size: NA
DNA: TGTGCCGGGCACCAGCGGGAGGTCACAGATACGCAGTATTTT
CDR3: CAGHQREVTDTQYF

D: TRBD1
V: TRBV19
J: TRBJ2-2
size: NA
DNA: TGTGCCAGTAGCCGAGGGGCACAGGGGACCTACACCGGGGAGCTGTTTTTT
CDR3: CASSRGAQGTYTGELFF

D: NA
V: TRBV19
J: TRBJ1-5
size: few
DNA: TGTGCCAGTGAGGCGGGACTGTGGAATCAGCCCCAGCATTTT
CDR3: CASEAGLWNQPQHF

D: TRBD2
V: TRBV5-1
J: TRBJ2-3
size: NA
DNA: TGCGCCAGCAGCTTGTTAGGGCTAGCGGGAGGAGGTAGCACAGATACGCAGTATTTT
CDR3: CASSLLGLAGGGSTDTQYF

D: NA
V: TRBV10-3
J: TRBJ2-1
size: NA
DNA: TGTGCCATCAAGAAGTTAAACAATGAGCAGTTCTTC
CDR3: CAIKKLNNEQFF

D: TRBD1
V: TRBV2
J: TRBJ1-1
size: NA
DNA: TGTGCCAGCAGTGAGGACAGGGTAAACACTGAAGCTTTCTTT
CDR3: CASSEDRVNTEAFF

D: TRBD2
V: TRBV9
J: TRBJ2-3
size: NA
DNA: TGTGCCAGCAGCGCCCGGGGGGAAGGGACAGATACGCAGTATTTT
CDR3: CASSARGEGTDTQYF